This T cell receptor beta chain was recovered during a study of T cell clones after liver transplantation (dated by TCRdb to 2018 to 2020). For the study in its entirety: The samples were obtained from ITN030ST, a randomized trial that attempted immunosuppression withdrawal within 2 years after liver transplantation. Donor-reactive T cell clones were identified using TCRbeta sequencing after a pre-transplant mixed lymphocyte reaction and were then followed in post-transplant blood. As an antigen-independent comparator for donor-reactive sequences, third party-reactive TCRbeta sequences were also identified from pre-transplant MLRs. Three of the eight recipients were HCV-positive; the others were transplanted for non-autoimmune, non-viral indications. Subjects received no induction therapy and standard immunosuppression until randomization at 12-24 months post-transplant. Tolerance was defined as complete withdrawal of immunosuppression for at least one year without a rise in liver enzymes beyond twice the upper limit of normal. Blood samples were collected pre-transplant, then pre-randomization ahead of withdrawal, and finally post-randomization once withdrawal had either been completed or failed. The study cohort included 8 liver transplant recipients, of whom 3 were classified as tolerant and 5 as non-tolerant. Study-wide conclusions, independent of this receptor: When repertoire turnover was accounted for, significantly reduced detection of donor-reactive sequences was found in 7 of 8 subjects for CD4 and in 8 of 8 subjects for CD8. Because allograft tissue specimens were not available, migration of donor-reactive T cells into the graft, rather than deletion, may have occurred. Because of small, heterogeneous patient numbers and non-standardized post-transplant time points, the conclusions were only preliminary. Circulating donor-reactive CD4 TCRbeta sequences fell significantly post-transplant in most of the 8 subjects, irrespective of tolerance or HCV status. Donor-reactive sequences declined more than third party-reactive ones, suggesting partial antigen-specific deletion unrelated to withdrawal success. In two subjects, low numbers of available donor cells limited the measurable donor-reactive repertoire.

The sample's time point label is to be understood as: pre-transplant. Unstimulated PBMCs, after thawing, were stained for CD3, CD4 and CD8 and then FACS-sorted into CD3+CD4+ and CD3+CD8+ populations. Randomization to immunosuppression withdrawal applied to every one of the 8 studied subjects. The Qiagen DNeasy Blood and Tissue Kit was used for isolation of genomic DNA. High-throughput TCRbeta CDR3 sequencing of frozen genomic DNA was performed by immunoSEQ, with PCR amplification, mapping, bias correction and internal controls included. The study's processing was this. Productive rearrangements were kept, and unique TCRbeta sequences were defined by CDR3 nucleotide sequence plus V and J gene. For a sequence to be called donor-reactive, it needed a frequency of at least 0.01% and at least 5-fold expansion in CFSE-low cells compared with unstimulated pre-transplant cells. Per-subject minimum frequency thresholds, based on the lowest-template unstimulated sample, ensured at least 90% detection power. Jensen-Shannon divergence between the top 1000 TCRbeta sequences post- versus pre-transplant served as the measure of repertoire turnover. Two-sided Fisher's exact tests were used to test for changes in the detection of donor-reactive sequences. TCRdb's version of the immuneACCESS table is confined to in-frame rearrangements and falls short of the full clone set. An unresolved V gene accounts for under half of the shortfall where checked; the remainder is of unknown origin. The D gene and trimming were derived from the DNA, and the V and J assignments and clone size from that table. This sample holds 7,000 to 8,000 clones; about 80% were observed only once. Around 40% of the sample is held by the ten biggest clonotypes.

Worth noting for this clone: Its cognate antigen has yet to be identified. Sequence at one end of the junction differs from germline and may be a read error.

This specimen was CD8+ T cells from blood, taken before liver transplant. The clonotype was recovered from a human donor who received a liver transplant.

The nucleotide sequence is given as TGTGCCGGCAGCGCATCAGCGGAGCGAACGGGCGAGCAGTACTTC. This codes for CAGSASAERTGEQYF. The receptor chain draws on TRBV2 and TRBJ2-7; the D gene is perhaps TRBD2, on 5 matching bases. The CDR3 sequence holds 15 residues, the cysteine and phenylalanine included. The read is trimmed to its CDR3 DNA, 45 bases read in frame from base 1. CDR1 and CDR2, looked up from the germline V gene, are SNHLY and FYNNEI.